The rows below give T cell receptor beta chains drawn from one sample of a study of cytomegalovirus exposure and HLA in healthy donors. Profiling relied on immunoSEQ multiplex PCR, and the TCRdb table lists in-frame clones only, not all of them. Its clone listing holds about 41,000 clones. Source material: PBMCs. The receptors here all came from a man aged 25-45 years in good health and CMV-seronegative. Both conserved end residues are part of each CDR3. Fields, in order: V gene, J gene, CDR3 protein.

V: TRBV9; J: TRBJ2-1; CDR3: CASSVGGGVDNEQFF
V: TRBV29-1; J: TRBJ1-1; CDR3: CSVAHPNFEAFF
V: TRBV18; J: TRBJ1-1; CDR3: CASSPDRVNTEAFF
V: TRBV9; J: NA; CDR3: CASSAELLAYSYEQYF
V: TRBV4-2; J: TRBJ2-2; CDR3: CASSQPTGELFF
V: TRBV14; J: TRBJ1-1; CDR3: CASSLITGGLGNTEAFF
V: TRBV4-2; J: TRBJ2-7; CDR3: CASSQAGGTAYEQYF
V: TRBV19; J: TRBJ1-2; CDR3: CASSILRPRNYGYTF
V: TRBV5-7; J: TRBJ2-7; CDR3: CASRRQGEAGEQYF
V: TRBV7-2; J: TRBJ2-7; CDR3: CASSERQGTSYEQYF
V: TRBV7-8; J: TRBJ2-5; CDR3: CASSDSGAGETQYF
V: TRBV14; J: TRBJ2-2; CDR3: CASITTSDQSHTGELFF
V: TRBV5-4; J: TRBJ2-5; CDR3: CASSLPRETQYF
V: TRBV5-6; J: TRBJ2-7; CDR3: CASSSPGGELSYEQYF
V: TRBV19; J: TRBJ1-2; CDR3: CASSSAGGYTF
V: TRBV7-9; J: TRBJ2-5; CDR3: CASSLDSKETQYF
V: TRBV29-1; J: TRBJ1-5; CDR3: CSVEVGGLDQPQHF
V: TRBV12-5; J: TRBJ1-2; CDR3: CASGRQHTPPFGYTF
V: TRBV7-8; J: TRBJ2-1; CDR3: CASSWRQTNEQFF
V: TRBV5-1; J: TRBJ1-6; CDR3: CASSLAGEGNSPLHF
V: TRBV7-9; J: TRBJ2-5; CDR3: CASSLGEGDGETQYF
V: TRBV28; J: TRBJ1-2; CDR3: CASRMGQGGYTF
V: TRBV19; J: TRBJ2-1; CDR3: CASSIVLGLAKNNEQFF
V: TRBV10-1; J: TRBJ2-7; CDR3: CASSRDLSQVYEQYF
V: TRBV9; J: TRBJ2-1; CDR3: CASSVVTADEQFF
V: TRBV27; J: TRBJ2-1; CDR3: CASTVGTSGRHNEQFF
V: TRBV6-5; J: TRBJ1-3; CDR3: CASSTTGGGHTIYF
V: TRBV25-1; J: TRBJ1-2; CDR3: CASGKRGGYGYTF
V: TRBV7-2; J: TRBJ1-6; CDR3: CASSLARVINSPLHF
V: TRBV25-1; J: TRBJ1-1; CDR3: CASRRQGGTEAFF
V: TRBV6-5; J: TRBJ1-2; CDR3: CASSLGQGRGYGYTF
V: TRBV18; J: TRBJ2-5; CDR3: CASSSAPNSETQYF
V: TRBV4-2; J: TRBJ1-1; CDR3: CASSQEPSGNTEAFF
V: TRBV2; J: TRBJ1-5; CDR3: CASRGLHVAGNQPQHF
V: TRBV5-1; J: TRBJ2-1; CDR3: CASSLARQGNYNEQFF
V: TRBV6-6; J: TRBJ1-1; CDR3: CASSFKLNTEAFF
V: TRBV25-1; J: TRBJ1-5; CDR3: CASSESGGHQPQHF
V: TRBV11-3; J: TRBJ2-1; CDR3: CASSLGGGSYNEQFF
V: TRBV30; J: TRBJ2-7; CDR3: CAWGQGGDRLQYF
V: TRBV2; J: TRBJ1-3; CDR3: CASTMGSGISGNTIYF
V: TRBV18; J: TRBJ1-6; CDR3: CASGTSEVGLSPLHF
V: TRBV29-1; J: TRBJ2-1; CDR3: CSDTGTGVGDEQFF
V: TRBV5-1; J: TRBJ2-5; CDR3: CASSKGLAGTGETQYF
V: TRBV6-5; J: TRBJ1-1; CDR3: CATESGTGRTEAFF
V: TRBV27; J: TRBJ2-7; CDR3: CASSLRRQGAGGSYEQYF
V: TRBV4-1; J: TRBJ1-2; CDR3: CASSQDYPGLSGYTF
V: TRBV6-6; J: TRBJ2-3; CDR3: CASSYAGTTTYF
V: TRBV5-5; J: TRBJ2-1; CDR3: CASTGLAGVINEQFF
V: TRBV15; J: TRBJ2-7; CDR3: CATSRDRSAYEQYF
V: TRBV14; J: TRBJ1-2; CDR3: CASSQDRQAVYGYTF
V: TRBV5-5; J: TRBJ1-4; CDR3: CAVGGTNEKLFF